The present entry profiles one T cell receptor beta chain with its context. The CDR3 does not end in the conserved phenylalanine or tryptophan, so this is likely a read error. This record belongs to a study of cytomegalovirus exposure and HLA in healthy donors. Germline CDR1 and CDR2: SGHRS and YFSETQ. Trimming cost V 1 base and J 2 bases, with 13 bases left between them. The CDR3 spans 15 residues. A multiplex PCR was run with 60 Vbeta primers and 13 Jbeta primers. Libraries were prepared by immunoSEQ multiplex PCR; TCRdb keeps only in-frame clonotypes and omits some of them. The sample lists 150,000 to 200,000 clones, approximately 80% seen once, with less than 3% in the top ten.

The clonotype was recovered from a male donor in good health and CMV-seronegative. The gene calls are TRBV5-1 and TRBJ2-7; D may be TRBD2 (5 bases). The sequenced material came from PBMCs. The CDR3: CASSLKTGTTYEQYL. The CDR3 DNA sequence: TGCGCCAGCAGCTTGAAGACGGGAACAACCTACGAGCAGTACCTC.